This T cell receptor beta chain was recorded in a study of regulatory T cells in long-lasting Graves disease. Study-wide background: The term persistent Graves' disease signified upward of 5 years on antithyroid drugs with positive TSH receptor antibodies.

Turning to this clonotype: Its antigen is undetermined.

To make TCR beta libraries, researchers used iRepertoire HTBI primers and Arm-PCR of CDR3 regions. TCRdb fed the multiplex PCR reads into MiXCR, producing one record per CDR3 protein. The table shows about 290,000 distinct CDR3 sequences, with under 25% occurring only once. The ends lost 5 bases at V and 7 bases at J; junction bases unmatched: 8. Germline CDR1 SGHVS, CDR2 FQNEAQ. There are 14 residues in the CDR3. Findings and caveats of the study: TRBV28, TRBJ1-2 and TRBJ2-5 were segments that persistent disease favored. A greater number of public clonotypes (approximately 2,700) was shared by persistent patients than by new patients (around 970).

Noted time point: persistent/refractory GD, antithyroid drugs over 5 years with positive TRAb. TCR sequences were obtained from RNA taken from PBMCs. Staff drew around 10 milliliters of peripheral blood into EDTA tubes. The chain recombines TRBV7-8 with TRBJ2-4; 7 bases align to TRBD1. This receptor was identified in a female donor with Graves disease. The specimen comprised peripheral blood mononuclear cells (PBMCs), sampled when the disease was refractory, from a patient treated with antithyroid drugs. This chain's CDR3 is CASSPPTGNNIQYF. The CDR3 bases are TGTGCCAGCAGCCCACCGACAGGGAATAACATTCAGTACTTC.